The next 19 T cell receptor beta chains were all read from a single sample in a study of T-cell reconstitution after alpha-beta-depleted transplantation in children (dated by TCRdb to about 2016). To prepare the library, PCR was applied. Sequencing relied on an Illumina HiSeq 2500. TCR libraries were prepared with molecular barcoding, using unique molecular identifiers to normalize TCRbeta repertoire quantification. TCRdb cleaned the public reads at Q25 with fastp, built clones with MiXCR and kept in-frame beta chains. Rows with one shared CDR3 protein collapse into an entry with the most common genes and DNA. Across this sample there are roughly 310,000 distinct CDR3 sequences, with approximately 20% seen only once. About a tenth of the sample is in the top ten clones. The intended sense of this specimen's treatment or condition label: allogeneic hematopoietic cell transplantation with graft depleted of TCRalphabeta T cells and CD19 B cells.

The specimen comprised PBMCs, mostly from graft donor cells, sampled 180 days after TCRalphabeta/CD19-depleted stem cell transplant. The receptors were gathered from a male patient younger than 18 who had a stem cell transplant for acute lymphoblastic leukemia, so the T cells may come from the graft donor.

This chain joins TRBV6-5 and TRBJ2-1; 7 positions match TRBD2. The CDR3 has 17 residues. J lost 2 bases, V lost 2 bases, and 9 bases had no gene match. Germline-derived CDR1 and CDR2 are MNHEY and SVGAGI. The CDR3: CASSYPRLAGAYNEQFF. The CDR3 DNA sequence: TGTGCCAGCAGTTACCCCAGACTAGCAGGAGCCTACAATGAGCAGTTCTTC.

This clonotype was seen a handful of times. V is TRBV5-1 and J is TRBJ2-3; the D gene is possibly TRBD1 (5 bases). Per germline, CDR1 SGHRS and CDR2 YFSETQ. With 0 bases removed from V and 4 bases from J, the gap between germline ends came to 9 bases. CDR3 length: 14 residues. The CDR3 spells CASSLEGVADTQYF. For the CDR3, the DNA is TGCGCCAGCAGCTTGGAAGGGGTAGCAGATACGCAGTATTTT.

This clonotype was seen only a few times. The V and J genes are TRBV11-2 and TRBJ2-3; 7 bases map to TRBD2. Germline V lookup: CDR1 SGHAT, CDR2 FQNNGV. V shed 5 bases and J 0 bases; nucleotides not matched to a gene: 8. The CDR3 contains 16 residues. The CDR3 DNA is TGTGCCAGCAGCCCCTGGGGAGCGGGGAGCACAGATACGCAGTATTTT. It translates to CASSPWGAGSTDTQYF.

The gene calls are TRBV10-3 and TRBJ2-7; no definite D call. Germline CDR1 ENHRY, CDR2 SYGVKD. The CDR3 has 11 residues. Trimming cost V 4 bases and J 2 bases, with 3 bases left between them. CDR3 loop: CAISGAYEQYF. The CDR3 DNA reads TGTGCCATCAGTGGAGCCTACGAGCAGTACTTC.

Turning to this clonotype: Germline and junction disagree at one end, which may indicate a read error. The chain joins TRBV5-1 to TRBJ2-7, with D maybe TRBD1 (5 bases). The CDR3 spans 13 residues. The V gene's germline CDR1 is SGHRS and CDR2 YFSETQ. The CDR3 is CASSLVGAYEQSF. CDR3 nucleotide sequence: TGCGCCAGCAGCTTGGTTGGGGCTTACGAGCAGTCCTTC. Based on the CDR3 plus reference TRBV5-1 and TRBJ2-7, the full variable domain is KAGVTQTPRYLIKTRGQQVTLSCSPISGHRSVSWYQQTPGQGLQFLFEYFSETQRNKGNFPGRFSGRQFSNSRSEMNVSTLELGDSALYLCASSLVGAYEQSFGPGTRLTVT.

This clonotype occurred a few times. The rearrangement joins TRBV27 to TRBJ1-2; D call uncertain. CDR3 size: 17 residues. Germline assignment: CDR1 MNHEY and CDR2 SMNVEV (reference sequence). Trimming removed 0 bases from V and 5 bases from J, with 19 bases in between. The DNA of the CDR3 is TGTGCCAGCAGTTTATCGCATCCGGGGTGGTCGGGGTATGGCTACACCTTC. Translated: CASSLSHPGWSGYGYTF.

DNA for the CDR3: TGCAGCGTTGATGGCGGGAGGCAAGATACGCAGTATTTT. Amino acids: CSVDGGRQDTQYF. The V and J genes are TRBV29-1 and TRBJ2-3; 8 bases map to TRBD2. V lost 3 bases and J lost 5; bases outside the gene matches: 4. The CDR3 runs 13 residues. In germline, CDR1 is SQVTM, CDR2 ANQGSEA.

As DNA, the CDR3 is TGTGCCAGCAGCCAAGAAGGAGGCCCCCGGGAGACCCAGTACTTC. As protein: CASSQEGGPRETQYF. The V gene is TRBV4-2, the J gene TRBJ2-5; a weak D match, TRBD2 (5 bases). The germline V and J ends were trimmed by 0 bases and 5 bases, with 13 bases remaining between them. The germline V gene encodes CDR1 LGHNA and CDR2 YNFKEQ. The CDR3 sequence is 15 residues long.

V usage is TRBV20-1 and J usage is TRBJ2-7; 10 bases match TRBD1. The CDR3 contains 13 residues. The germline gives CDR1 DFQATT, CDR2 SNEGSKA (reference sequence). After removal of 6 bases from V and 5 bases from J, the junction contained 7 bases not matched to a gene. The CDR3 coding sequence is TGCAGTGCCGATCGGGACAGGGGCAACGAGCAGTACTTC. This encodes CSADRDRGNEQYF.

This clonotype occurred a few times. This chain connects TRBV6-1 to TRBJ2-7; 11 nucleotides agree with TRBD1. V lost 4 bases and J lost 5; bases outside the gene matches: 7. This CDR3 contains 15 residues. Germline-derived CDR1 and CDR2 are MNHNS and SASEGT. The CDR3 loop reads CASSATDRGLDEQYF. The CDR3, as DNA: TGTGCCAGCAGTGCTACGGACAGGGGGCTCGACGAGCAGTACTTC.

This clonotype was seen a handful of times. The chain is built from TRBV7-3 and TRBJ2-1, with 10 bases lining up with TRBD2. Germline V gives CDR1 SGHTA, CDR2 FQGTGA. V trimming: 6 bases; J trimming: 7 bases; junction bases outside the gene matches: 9. The CDR3 covers 15 residues. The CDR3 spells CASSRAGGPVNEQFF. The DNA of the CDR3 is TGTGCCAGCAGTAGAGCGGGAGGGCCAGTAAATGAGCAGTTCTTC.

The V and J genes are TRBV7-2 and TRBJ2-1; 8 nucleotides line up with TRBD2. The CDR3 covers 15 residues. Trimming took 1 base from V and 3 from J; bases not matched to a gene: 2. Germline assignment: CDR1 SGHTA and CDR2 FQGNSA. Here the CDR3 DNA reads TGTGCCAGCAGCTTAGGACTAGCGCTCTACAATGAGCAGTTCTTC. Translating it yields CASSLGLALYNEQFF.

The sample holds one count of this clonotype. The chain employs TRBV4-2 and TRBJ1-5; the match to TRBD1 covers 7 bases. Germline-derived CDR1 and CDR2 are LGHNA and YNFKEQ. Unmatched junction bases numbered 10, after V lost 6 bases and J lost 2 bases. CDR3 length: 16 amino acids. The CDR3 reads CASRKTGGQGNQPQHF. CDR3 nucleotide sequence: TGTGCCAGCAGGAAAACGGGCGGACAGGGCAATCAGCCCCAGCATTTT.

The chain couples TRBV13 to TRBJ2-7, with D unresolved. Looked up from germline, CDR1 is PRHDT and CDR2 is FYEKMQ (reference sequence). V lost 0 bases to trimming and J lost 3 bases, with 12 bases between them. The CDR3 contains 15 residues. Written as DNA, the CDR3 is TGTGCCAGCAGCTTAGGCCACTCCCTCCGCTACGAGCAGTACTTC. It codes for CASSLGHSLRYEQYF.

Only a few counts were recorded for this clonotype. The V gene is TRBV6-4, the J gene TRBJ2-3, with 9 bases identical to TRBD2. There are 19 residues in the CDR3. The V and J ends lost 5 bases and 4 bases, in that order; junction bases with no gene match: 19. Germline V gives CDR1 MRHNA, CDR2 SNTAGT. CDR3 sequence: CASSNPRGALAGNADTQYF. CDR3 bases: TGTGCCAGCAGTAACCCCAGGGGGGCTCTAGCGGGAAATGCAGATACGCAGTATTTT.

This clonotype was counted between two and nine times. The V and J genes are TRBV20-1 and TRBJ2-1; the D gene could be TRBD1 or TRBD2 (5 bases each). Germline lookup yields CDR1 DFQATT and CDR2 SNEGSKA (reference sequence). The CDR3 runs to 16 residues. The V end lost 0 bases, the J end lost 0 bases, and 12 bases lay between the germline ends. The CDR3: CSARDHWGSSYNEQFF. The CDR3 DNA is TGCAGTGCTAGAGATCATTGGGGGAGCTCCTACAATGAGCAGTTCTTC.

Turning to this clonotype: The junction differs from germline at one of its ends, possibly a read error. DNA of the CDR3: TGCGCCAGCAGCCAGGGGCTAGCCCAAAACATTCAGTACTTC. Protein product: CASSQGLAQNIQYF. J is TRBJ2-4 and V is TRBV5-1; a possible D gene is TRBD1 (6 bases). Germline V CDR1 and CDR2: SGHRS, YFSETQ. The CDR3 has 14 amino acids.

This sequence joins TRBV9 and TRBJ2-2; D not certain. CDR3 length equals 15 residues. CDR1 and CDR2 from the germline V gene are SGDLS and YYNGEE. The V end lost 0 bases, the J end lost 3 bases, and 9 bases lay between the germline ends. The CDR3: CASSVAGWDTGELFF. In DNA, the CDR3 is TGTGCCAGCAGCGTAGCTGGATGGGACACCGGGGAGCTGTTTTTT.

This clonotype was counted between two and nine times. The chain joins TRBV7-9 to TRBJ2-1; no firm D call. The CDR3 totals 14 residues. Germline V lookup: CDR1 SEHNR, CDR2 FQNEAQ (reference sequence). Trimming pared 6 bases from V and 4 bases from J, leaving 13 bases between. CDR3 residues: CASSITVQYNEQFF. The CDR3 nucleotides are TGTGCCAGCAGTATCACCGTGCAGTACAATGAGCAGTTCTTC.